In this sample, the clone carrying this TCR beta chain turned up a few times. Sequenced by immunoSEQ multiplex PCR; TCRdb stores in-frame clones only, minus some. The table lists around 100,000 clones, around 90% of them singletons. This sample is part of a study of PD-L1 blockade in urothelial cancer. Looked up from germline, CDR1 is SGDLS and CDR2 is YYNGEE. Trimming cost V 3 bases and J 3 bases; bases outside gene matches: 8. The CDR3 is 15 residues long. The sample was PBMCs, taken around atezolizumab (anti-PD-L1) treatment. The rearrangement uses TRBV9 and TRBJ2-7; TRBD2 matches 8 bases. This TCR derives from a woman aged 80 or over with urothelial cancer. The CDR3 DNA sequence: TGTGCCAGCAGCGCTTCCGGGACTAGTAGCTACGAGCAGTACTTC. It encodes CASSASGTSSYEQYF.